What follows are 6 T cell receptor beta chains derived from one specimen sequenced in a study of identifying expanded T cells in peripheral blood. Repertoires were generated with immunoSEQ multiplex PCR, while TCRdb's copy carries only in-frame clones and drops some. The profile covers some 100,000 clones, with about 87% appearing a single time and roughly 7.6% taken by the ten largest. Sequences were obtained from blood. Receptors originate from a person aged 18 to 75 in good health.

This clone was observed a single time. The chain joins TRBV2 to TRBJ1-2; the D gene is possibly TRBD1 (5 bases). The V end was cut by 1 base, the J end by 9 bases, with 18 bases between. The CDR3 sequence is 15 residues long. The germline gives CDR1 SNHLY, CDR2 FYNNEI. In DNA, the CDR3 is TGTGCCAGCAGTGAAGTACAGGTCCTCCTAGGTAGCTACACCTTC. Protein: CASSEVQVLLGSYTF.

The chain joins TRBV4-3 to TRBJ2-2; TRBD1 is a possible D gene (6 bases). The germline V gene has CDR1 LGHNA and CDR2 YSLEER. Trimming cost V 0 bases and J 4 bases, with 9 bases left between them. CDR3 length equals 15 residues. The CDR3 DNA is TGCGCCAGCAGCCAAGATTTAGGGGGCACCGGGGAGCTGTTTTTT. Protein sequence: CASSQDLGGTGELFF.

This clone has only a few counts. The rearrangement links TRBV4-1 to TRBJ2-7, with D perhaps TRBD2 (6 bases). The CDR3 has 15 amino acids. V gave up 0 bases and J gave up 2 bases, with 11 bases separating them. In germline, CDR1 is MGHRA, CDR2 YSYEKL. CDR3 bases: TGCGCCAGCAGCCAAGACCCGGCGGGGACCTACGAGCAGTACTTC. Its protein product is CASSQDPAGTYEQYF.

This clone appeared a single time. The chain is built from TRBV28 and TRBJ2-7; the D is unclear. Germline CDR1 and CDR2: MDHEN and SYDVKM. Trimming left V 2 bases short and J 2 bases short, with 13 bases between. The CDR3 has 15 residues. The CDR3 here is CASSLGRAGPYEQYF. CDR3 coding DNA: TGTGCCAGCAGTTTAGGTCGGGCAGGACCCTACGAGCAGTACTTC.

The V and J genes are TRBV6-5 and TRBJ1-3; TRBD1 might be the D (5 bases). With 2 bases removed from V and 2 bases from J, the gap between germline ends came to 10 bases. The germline CDR1 and CDR2 sequences are MNHEY and SVGAGI. This CDR3 region has 15 residues. CDR3 in amino acids: CASSYRGNPGNTIYF. The CDR3 DNA sequence: TGTGCCAGCAGTTACCGGGGCAATCCTGGAAACACCATATATTTT.

The CDR3 DNA follows: TGTGCCAGCAGCCTTCCCAGGACTGACTCTGGAAACACCATATATTTT. This codes for CASSLPRTDSGNTIYF. The rearrangement uses TRBV11-1 and TRBJ1-3; D is ambiguous. V lost 5 bases and J lost 0, with 14 bases in between. The CDR3 has 16 residues. The germline gives CDR1 SGHAT, CDR2 FQDESV (reference sequence).